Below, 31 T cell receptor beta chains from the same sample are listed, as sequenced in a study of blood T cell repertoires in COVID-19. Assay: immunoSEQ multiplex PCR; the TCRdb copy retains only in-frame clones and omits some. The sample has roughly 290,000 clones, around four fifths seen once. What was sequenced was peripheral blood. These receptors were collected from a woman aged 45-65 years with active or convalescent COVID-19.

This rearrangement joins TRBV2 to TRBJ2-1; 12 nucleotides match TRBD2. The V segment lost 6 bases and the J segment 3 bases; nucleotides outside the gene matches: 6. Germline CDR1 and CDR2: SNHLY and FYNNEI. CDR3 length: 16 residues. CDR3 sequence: CASRTRTSGIYNEQFF. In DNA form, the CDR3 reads TGTGCCAGCAGAACAAGGACTAGCGGGATCTACAATGAGCAGTTCTTC.

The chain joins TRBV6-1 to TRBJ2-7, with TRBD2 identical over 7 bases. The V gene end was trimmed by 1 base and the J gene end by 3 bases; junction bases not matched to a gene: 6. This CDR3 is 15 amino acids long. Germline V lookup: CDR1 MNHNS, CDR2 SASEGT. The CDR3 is CASSEELTSIYEQYF. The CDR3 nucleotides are TGTGCCAGCAGTGAAGAACTGACTAGCATCTACGAGCAGTACTTC.

The CDR3 bases are TGCGCCAGCAGCTTGTTTTCTAGCGGGGGAACCGGGGAGCTGTTTTTT. Encoded protein: CASSLFSSGGTGELFF. The chain recombines TRBV5-1 with TRBJ2-2; 10 bases fit TRBD2. Germline V lookup: CDR1 SGHRS, CDR2 YFSETQ. Losses at the gene ends were 1 base for V and 5 bases for J; bases not matched to a gene: 5. The CDR3 extends over 16 amino acids.

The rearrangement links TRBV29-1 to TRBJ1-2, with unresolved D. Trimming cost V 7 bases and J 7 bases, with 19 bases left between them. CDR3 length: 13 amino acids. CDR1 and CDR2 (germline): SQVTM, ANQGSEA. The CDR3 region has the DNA TGCAGCGCCCTAACCCCAAACGGGTTTGGCTACACCTTC. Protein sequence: CSALTPNGFGYTF. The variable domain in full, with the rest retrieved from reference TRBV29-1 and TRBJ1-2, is SAVISQKPSRDICQRGTSLTIQCQVDSQVTMMFWYRQQPGQSLTLIATANQGSEATYESGFVIDKFPISRPNLTFSTLTVSNMSPEDSSIYLCSALTPNGFGYTFGSGTRLTVV.

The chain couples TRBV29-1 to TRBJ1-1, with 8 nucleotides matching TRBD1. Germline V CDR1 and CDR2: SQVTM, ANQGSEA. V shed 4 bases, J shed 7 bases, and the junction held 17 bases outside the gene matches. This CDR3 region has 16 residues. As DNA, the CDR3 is TGCAGCGTTGTTATCCCCGGGACAGGCGGGGTCGGTGAAGCTTTCTTT. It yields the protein CSVVIPGTGGVGEAFF.

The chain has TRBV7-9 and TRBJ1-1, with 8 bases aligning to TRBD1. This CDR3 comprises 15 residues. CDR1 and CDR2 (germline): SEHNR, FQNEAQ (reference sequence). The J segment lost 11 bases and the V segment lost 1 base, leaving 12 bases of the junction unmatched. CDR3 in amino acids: CASSLDAGTGDRAFF. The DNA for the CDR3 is TGTGCCAGCAGCTTAGACGCCGGGACAGGTGATAGGGCTTTCTTT.

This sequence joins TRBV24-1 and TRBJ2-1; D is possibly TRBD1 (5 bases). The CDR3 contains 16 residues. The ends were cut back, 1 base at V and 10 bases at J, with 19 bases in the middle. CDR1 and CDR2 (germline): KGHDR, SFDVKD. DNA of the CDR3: TGTGCCACCAGTGATTTTTTACCCGGACATCCCACGGAGCAGTTCTTC. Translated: CATSDFLPGHPTEQFF.

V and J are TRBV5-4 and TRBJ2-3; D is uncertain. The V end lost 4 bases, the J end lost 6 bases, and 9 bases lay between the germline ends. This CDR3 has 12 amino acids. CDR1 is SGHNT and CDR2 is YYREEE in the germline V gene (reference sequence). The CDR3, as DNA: TGTGCCAGCAGCCGAGGTACCGATACGCAGTATTTT. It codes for CASSRGTDTQYF. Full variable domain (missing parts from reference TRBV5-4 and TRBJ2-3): ETGVTQSPTHLIKTRGQQVTLRCSSQSGHNTVSWYQQALGQGPQFIFQYYREEENGRGNFPPRFSGLQFPNYSSELNVNALELDDSALYLCASSRGTDTQYFGPGTRLTVL.

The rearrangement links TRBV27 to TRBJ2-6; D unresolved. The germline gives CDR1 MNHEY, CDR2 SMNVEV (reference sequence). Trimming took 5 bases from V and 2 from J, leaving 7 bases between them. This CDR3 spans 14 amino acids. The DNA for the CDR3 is TGTGCCAGCAGTCTTAGTCCTGGGGCCAACGTCCTGACTTTC. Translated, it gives CASSLSPGANVLTF.

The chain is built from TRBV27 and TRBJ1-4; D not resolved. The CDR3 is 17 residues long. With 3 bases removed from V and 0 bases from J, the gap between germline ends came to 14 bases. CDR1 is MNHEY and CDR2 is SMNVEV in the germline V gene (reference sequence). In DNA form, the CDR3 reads TGTGCCAGCAGTTTTTCGGGGTCATTGGCAACTAATGAAAAACTGTTTTTT. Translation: CASSFSGSLATNEKLFF. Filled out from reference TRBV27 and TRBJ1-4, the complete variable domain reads EAQVTQNPRYLITVTGKKLTVTCSQNMNHEYMSWYRQDPGLGLRQIYYSMNVEVTDKGDVPEGYKVSRKEKRNFPLILESPSPNQTSLYFCASSFSGSLATNEKLFFGSGTQLSVL.

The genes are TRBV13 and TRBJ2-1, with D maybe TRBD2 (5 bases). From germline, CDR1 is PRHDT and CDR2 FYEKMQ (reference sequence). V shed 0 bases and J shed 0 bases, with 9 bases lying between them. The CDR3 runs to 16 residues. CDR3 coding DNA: TGTGCCAGCAGCTTAGGGCGGGTGAGCTCCTACAATGAGCAGTTCTTC. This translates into CASSLGRVSSYNEQFF.

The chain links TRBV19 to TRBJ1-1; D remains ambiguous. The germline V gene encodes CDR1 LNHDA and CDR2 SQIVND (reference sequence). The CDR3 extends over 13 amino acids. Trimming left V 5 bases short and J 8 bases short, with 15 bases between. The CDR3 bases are TGTGCCAGTAGTCTGCGGGCCAGAAACGAAGCTTTCTTT. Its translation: CASSLRARNEAFF. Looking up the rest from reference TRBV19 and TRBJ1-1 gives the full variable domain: DGGITQSPKYLFRKEGQNVTLSCEQNLNHDAMYWYRQDPGQGLRLIYYSQIVNDFQKGDIAEGYSVSREKKESFPLTVTSAQKNPTAFYLCASSLRARNEAFFGQGTRLTVV.

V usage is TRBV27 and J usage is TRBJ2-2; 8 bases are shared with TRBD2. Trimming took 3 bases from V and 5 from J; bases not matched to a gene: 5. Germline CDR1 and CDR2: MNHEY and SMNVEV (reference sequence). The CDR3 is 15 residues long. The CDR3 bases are TGTGCCAGCAGTTTGGCAGCGGGAGTTACCGGGGAGCTGTTTTTT. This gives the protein CASSLAAGVTGELFF.

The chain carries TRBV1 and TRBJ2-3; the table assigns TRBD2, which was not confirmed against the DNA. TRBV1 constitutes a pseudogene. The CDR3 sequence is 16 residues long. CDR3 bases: TGCACCAGCAGCCAAGGGCTAGCGGGGCCCACAGATACGCAGTATTTT. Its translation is CTSSQGLAGPTDTQYF.

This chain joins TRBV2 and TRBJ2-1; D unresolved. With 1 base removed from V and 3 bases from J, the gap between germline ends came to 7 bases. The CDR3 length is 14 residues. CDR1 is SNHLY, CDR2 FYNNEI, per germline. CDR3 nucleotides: TGTGCCAGCAGTGAAGGTACTAACTACAATGAGCAGTTCTTC. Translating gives CASSEGTNYNEQFF. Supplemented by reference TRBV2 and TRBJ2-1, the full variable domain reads EPEVTQTPSHQVTQMGQEVILRCVPISNHLYFYWYRQILGQKVEFLVSFYNNEISEKSEIFDDQFSVERPDGSNFTLKIRSTKLEDSAMYFCASSEGTNYNEQFFGPGTRLTVL.

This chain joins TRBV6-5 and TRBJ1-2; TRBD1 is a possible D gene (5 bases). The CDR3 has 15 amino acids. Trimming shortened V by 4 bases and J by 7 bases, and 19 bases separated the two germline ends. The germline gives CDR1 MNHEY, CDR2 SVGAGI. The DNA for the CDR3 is TGTGCCAGCAGTTCCGCCCGACAGATTCCTTCTGGCTACACCTTC. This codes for CASSSARQIPSGYTF.

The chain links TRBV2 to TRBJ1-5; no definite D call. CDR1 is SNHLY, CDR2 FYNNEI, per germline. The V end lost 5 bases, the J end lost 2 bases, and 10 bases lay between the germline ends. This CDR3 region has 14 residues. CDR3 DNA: TGTGCCAGCAGTCTAGAAAAGGGCAATCAGCCCCAGCATTTT. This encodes CASSLEKGNQPQHF.

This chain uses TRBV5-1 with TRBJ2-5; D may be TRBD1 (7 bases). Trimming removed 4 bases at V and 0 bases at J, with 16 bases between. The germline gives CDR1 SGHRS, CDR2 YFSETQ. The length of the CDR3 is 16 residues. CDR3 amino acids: CASSLATGRNQETQYF. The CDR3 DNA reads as TGCGCCAGCAGCCTAGCGACAGGGAGGAACCAAGAGACCCAGTACTTC.

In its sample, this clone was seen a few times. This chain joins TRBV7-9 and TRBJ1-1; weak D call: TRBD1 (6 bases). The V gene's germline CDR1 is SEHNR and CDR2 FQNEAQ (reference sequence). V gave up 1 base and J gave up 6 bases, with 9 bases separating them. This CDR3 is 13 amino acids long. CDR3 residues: CASSLEQGSEAFF. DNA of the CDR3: TGTGCCAGCAGCTTAGAACAGGGCTCTGAAGCTTTCTTT. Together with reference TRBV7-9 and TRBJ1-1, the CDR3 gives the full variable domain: DTGVSQNPRHKITKRGQNVTFRCDPISEHNRLYWYRQTLGQGPEFLTYFQNEAQLEKSRLLSDRFSAERPKGSFSTLEIQRTEQGDSAMYLCASSLEQGSEAFFGQGTRLTVV.

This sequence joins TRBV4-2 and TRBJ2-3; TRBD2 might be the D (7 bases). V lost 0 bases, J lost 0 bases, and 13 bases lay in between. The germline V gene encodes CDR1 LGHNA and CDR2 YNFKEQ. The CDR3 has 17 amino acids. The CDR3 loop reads CASSQDVAGASTDTQYF. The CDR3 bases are TGTGCCAGCAGCCAAGACGTGGCGGGGGCTAGCACAGATACGCAGTATTTT.

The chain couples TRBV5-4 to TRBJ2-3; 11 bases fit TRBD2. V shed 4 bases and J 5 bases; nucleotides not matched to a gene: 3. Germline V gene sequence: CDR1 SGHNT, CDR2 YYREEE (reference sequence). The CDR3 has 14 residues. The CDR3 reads CASSLAGGQDTQYF. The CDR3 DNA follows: TGTGCCAGCAGCCTAGCGGGAGGTCAAGATACGCAGTATTTT.

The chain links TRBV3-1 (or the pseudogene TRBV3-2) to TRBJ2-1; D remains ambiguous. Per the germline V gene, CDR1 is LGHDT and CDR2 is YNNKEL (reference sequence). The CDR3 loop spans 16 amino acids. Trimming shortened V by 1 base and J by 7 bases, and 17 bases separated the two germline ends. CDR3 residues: CASSQVSPNPRNEQFF. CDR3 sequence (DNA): TGTGCCAGCAGCCAAGTGAGTCCTAACCCTCGGAATGAGCAGTTCTTC.

Written as DNA, the CDR3 is TGTGCCACCAGTTCTAGCGGGAGGGCCGCCGGGGAGCTGTTTTTT. It translates to CATSSSGRAAGELFF. This chain connects TRBV24-1 to TRBJ2-2; 12 nucleotides line up with TRBD2. The junction had 4 bases not matched to a gene; V was cut back by 6 bases and J by 6 bases. CDR1 and CDR2 from the germline V gene are KGHDR and SFDVKD. The CDR3 is 15 amino acids.

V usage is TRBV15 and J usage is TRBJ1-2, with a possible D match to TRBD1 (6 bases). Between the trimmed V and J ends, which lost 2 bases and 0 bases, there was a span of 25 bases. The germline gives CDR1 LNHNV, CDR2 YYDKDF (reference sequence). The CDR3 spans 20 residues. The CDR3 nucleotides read TGTGCCACCAGCAGACCGAATTATGGGGGCCCACTCCCCTCTAACTATGGCTACACCTTC. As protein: CATSRPNYGGPLPSNYGYTF. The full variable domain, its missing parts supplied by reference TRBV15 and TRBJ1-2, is DAMVIQNPRYQVTQFGKPVTLSCSQTLNHNVMYWYQQKSSQAPKLLFHYYDKDFNNEADTPDNFQSRRPNTSFCFLDIRSPGLGDTAMYLCATSRPNYGGPLPSNYGYTFGSGTRLTVV.

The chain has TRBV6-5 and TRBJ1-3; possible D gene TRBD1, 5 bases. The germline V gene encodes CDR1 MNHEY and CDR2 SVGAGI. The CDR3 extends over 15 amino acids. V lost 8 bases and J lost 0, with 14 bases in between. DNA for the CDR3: TGTGCCAGCCGGGGGACGCCCGTCTCTGGAAACACCATATATTTT. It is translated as CASRGTPVSGNTIYF.

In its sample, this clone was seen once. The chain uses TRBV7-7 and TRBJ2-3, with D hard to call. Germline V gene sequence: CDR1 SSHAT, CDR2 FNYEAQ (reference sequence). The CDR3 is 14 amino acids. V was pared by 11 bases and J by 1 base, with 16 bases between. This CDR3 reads CAEKTRPCTDTQYF. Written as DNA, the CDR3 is TGTGCCGAAAAGACTCGACCCTGCACAGATACGCAGTATTTT.

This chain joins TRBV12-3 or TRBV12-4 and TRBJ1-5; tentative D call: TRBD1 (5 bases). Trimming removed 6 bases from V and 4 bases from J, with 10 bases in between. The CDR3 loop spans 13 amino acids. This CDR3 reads CASRDTGNQPQHF. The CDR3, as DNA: TGTGCCAGCAGGGACACTGGGAATCAGCCCCAGCATTTT.

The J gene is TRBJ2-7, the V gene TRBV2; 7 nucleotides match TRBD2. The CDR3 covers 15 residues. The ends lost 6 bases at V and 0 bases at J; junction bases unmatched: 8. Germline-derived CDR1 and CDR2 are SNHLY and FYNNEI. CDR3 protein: CASRTERGRSYEQYF. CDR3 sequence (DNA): TGTGCCAGCAGGACGGAGCGGGGACGCTCCTACGAGCAGTACTTC. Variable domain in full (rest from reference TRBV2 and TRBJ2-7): EPEVTQTPSHQVTQMGQEVILRCVPISNHLYFYWYRQILGQKVEFLVSFYNNEISEKSEIFDDQFSVERPDGSNFTLKIRSTKLEDSAMYFCASRTERGRSYEQYFGPGTRLTVT.

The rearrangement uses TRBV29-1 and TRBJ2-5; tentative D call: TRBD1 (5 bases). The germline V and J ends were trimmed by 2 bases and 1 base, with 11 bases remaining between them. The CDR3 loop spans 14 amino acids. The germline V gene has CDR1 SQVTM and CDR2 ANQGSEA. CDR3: CSVELPRGQETQYF. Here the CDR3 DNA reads TGCAGCGTTGAACTCCCTAGGGGCCAAGAGACCCAGTACTTC.

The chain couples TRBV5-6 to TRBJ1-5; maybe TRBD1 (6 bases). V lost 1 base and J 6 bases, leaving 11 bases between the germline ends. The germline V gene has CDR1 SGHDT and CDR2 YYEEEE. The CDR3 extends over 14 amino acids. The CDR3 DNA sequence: TGTGCCAGCAGCTTGTGGGGGGGCGGTCAGCCCCAGCATTTT. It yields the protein CASSLWGGGQPQHF.

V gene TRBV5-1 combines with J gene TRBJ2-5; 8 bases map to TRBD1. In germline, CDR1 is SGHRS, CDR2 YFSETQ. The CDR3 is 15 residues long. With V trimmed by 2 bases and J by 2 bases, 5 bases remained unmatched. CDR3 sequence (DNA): TGCGCCAGCAGCTTACAGGGGGATGTACAAGAGACCCAGTACTTC. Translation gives CASSLQGDVQETQYF.